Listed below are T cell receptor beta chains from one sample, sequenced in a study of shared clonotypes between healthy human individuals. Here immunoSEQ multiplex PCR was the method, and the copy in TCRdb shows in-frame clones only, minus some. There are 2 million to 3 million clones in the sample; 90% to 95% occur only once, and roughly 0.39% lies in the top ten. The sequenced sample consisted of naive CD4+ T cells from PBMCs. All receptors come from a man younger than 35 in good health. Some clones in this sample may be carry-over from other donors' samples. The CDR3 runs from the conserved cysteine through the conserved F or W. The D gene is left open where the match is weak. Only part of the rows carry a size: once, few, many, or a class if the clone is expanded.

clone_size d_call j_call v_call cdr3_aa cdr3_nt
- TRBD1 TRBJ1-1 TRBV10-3 CAISIGTENTEAFF TGTGCCATCAGTATCGGGACAGAGAACACTGAAGCTTTCTTT
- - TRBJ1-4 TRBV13 CASSLAGGAANEKLFF TGTGCCAGCAGCTTAGCAGGCGGAGCTGCGAATGAAAAACTGTTTTTT
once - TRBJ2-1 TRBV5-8 CASSGVTSSEQFF TGTGCCAGCAGCGGGGTCACTAGCAGTGAGCAGTTCTTC
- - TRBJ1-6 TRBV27 CASSLGDSPLHF TGTGCCAGCAGTTTGGGGGATTCACCCCTCCACTTT
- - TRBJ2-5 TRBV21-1 CASSKTGQLQETQYF TGTGCCAGCAGCAAAACGGGACAATTACAAGAGACCCAGTACTTC
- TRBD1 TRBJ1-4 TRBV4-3 CASSQRQGNEKLFF TGCGCCAGCAGCCAAAGACAGGGGAATGAAAAACTGTTTTTT
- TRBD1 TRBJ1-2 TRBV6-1 CASSDRWGTGANYGYTF TGTGCCAGCAGTGATCGATGGGGGACAGGGGCGAACTATGGCTACACCTTC
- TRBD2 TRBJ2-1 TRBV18 CASSRTSGTNEQFF TGTGCCAGCTCACGGACTAGCGGGACCAATGAGCAGTTCTTC
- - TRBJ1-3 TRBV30 CAWSPDSSGNTIYF TGTGCCTGGAGTCCTGACAGCTCTGGAAACACCATATATTTT
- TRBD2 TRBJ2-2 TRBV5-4 CASSLGGSTSGELFF TGTGCCAGCAGCTTGGGCGGGAGTACTTCCGGGGAGCTGTTTTTT
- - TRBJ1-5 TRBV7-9 CASRHMGAPDQPQHF TGTGCCAGCAGGCATATGGGGGCTCCAGATCAGCCCCAGCATTTT
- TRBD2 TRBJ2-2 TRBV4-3 CASSQATSGRLTGELFF TGCGCCAGCAGCCAAGCTACTAGCGGGAGGTTAACCGGGGAGCTGTTTTTT
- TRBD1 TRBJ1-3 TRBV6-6 CASRTGQGSGNTIYF TGTGCCAGCAGAACTGGACAGGGCTCTGGAAACACCATATATTTT
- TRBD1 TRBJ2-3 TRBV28 CASENRDRGDTQYF TGTGCCAGCGAGAACCGGGACAGGGGTGATACGCAGTATTTT
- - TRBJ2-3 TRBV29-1 CSVVLENTDTQYF TGCAGCGTTGTACTAGAAAACACAGATACGCAGTATTTT
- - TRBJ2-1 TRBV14 CASSRQREQFF TGTGCCAGCAGCCGCCAGCGGGAGCAGTTCTTC
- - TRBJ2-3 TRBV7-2 CASSPRPKRGTDTQYF TGTGCCAGCAGCCCCCGGCCGAAAAGAGGCACAGATACGCAGTATTTT
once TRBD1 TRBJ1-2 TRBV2 CASRQTGVRAGYTF TGTGCCAGCAGGCAAACAGGGGTCAGGGCTGGCTACACCTTC
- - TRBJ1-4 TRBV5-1 CASSPDRVGGEKLFF TGCGCCAGCAGCCCGGATAGAGTCGGGGGCGAAAAACTGTTTTTT
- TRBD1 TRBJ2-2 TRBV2 CASSGTGVAGELFF TGTGCCAGCAGTGGAACAGGGGTCGCCGGGGAGCTGTTTTTT
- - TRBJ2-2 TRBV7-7 CASSPKGYGTGELFF TGTGCCAGCAGCCCTAAGGGATACGGAACCGGGGAGCTGTTTTTT
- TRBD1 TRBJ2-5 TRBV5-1 CASSADRDQETQYF TGCGCCAGCAGCGCGGACAGGGACCAAGAGACCCAGTACTTC
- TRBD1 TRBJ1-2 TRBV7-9 CASSLGQVYGYTF TGTGCCAGCAGCTTGGGACAGGTCTATGGCTACACCTTC
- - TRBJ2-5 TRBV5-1 CASSLEGGETQYF TGCGCCAGCAGCTTGGAAGGTGGAGAGACCCAGTACTTC
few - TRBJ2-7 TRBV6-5 CASSGIGVGSYEQYF TGTGCCAGCAGCGGGATTGGGGTGGGGTCCTACGAGCAGTACTTC
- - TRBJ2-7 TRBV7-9 CASSLVSLSYSYEQYF TGTGCCAGCAGCTTAGTAAGTCTCTCCTACTCCTACGAGCAGTACTTC
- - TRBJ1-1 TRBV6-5 CASSYAGGGTEAFF TGTGCCAGCAGTTACGCGGGGGGCGGAACTGAAGCTTTCTTT
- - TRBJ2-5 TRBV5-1 CASSLSVQETQYF TGCGCCAGCAGCTTGTCAGTTCAAGAGACCCAGTACTTC
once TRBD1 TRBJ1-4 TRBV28 CASDRGMGRATNEKLFF TGTGCCAGTGACAGGGGAATGGGGCGCGCGACTAATGAAAAACTGTTTTTT
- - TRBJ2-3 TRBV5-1 CASSLPGTDTQYF TGCGCCAGCAGCTTGCCGGGCACAGATACGCAGTATTTT
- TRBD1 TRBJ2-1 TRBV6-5 CASTSGTGYNEQFF TGTGCCAGCACCTCCGGGACAGGGTACAATGAGCAGTTCTTC
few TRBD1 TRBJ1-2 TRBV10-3 CAISESQGAPYGYTF TGTGCCATCAGTGAGTCGCAGGGGGCTCCCTATGGCTACACCTTC
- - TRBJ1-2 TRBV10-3 CAISESKDSNYGYTF TGTGCCATCAGTGAGTCGAAGGACTCTAACTATGGCTACACCTTC
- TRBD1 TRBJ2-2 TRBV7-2 CASSIRDRAVGELFF TGTGCCAGCAGCATCCGGGACAGGGCGGTCGGGGAGCTGTTTTTT
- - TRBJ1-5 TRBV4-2 CASSQDKQGNRYQPQHF TGTGCCAGCAGCCAAGACAAACAGGGAAATAGGTATCAGCCCCAGCATTTT
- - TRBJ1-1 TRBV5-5 CASTSGTPNTEAFF TGTGCCAGCACCTCTGGGACACCAAACACTGAAGCTTTCTTT
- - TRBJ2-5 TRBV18 CASSTDSQETQYF TGTGCCAGCTCAACAGATTCGCAGGAGACCCAGTACTTC
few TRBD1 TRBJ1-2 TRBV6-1 CASSEPRDRGDYGYTF TGTGCCAGCAGTGAACCTCGGGACAGGGGGGACTATGGCTACACCTTC
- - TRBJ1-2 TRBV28 CASSLKPYYGYTF TGTGCCAGCAGTTTAAAGCCGTACTATGGCTACACCTTC
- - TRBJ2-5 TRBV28 CASSRYRVTGRNQETQYF TGTGCCAGCAGCCGATACAGGGTCACCGGACGCAACCAAGAGACCCAGTACTTC
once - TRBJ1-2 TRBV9 CASSSPDGRPGYTF TGTGCCAGCAGCTCCCCGGATGGCCGCCCAGGCTACACCTTC
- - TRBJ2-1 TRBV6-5 CASSYSPGASYNEQFF TGTGCCAGCAGTTACTCGCCGGGGGCGTCCTACAATGAGCAGTTCTTC
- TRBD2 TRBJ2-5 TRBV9 CASSVLPSGSETQYF TGTGCCAGCAGCGTATTGCCTAGCGGGAGTGAGACCCAGTACTTC
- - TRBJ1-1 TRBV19 CASRTPRREHTEAFF TGTGCCAGCCGAACACCACGGAGGGAGCACACTGAAGCTTTCTTT
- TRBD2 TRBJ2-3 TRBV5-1 CASSEGTSGITDTQYF TGCGCCAGCAGCGAAGGGACTAGCGGGATCACAGATACGCAGTATTTT
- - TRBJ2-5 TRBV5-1 CASSSDGQGLETQYF TGCGCCAGCAGCTCAGATGGCCAGGGGCTAGAGACCCAGTACTTC
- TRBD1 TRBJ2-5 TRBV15 CATSRLDRGETQYF TGTGCCACCAGCAGACTGGACAGGGGCGAGACCCAGTACTTC
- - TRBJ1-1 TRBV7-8 CASSPRTGNTEAFF TGTGCCAGCAGCCCCCGGACGGGAAACACTGAAGCTTTCTTT
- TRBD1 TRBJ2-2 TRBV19 CASSSRQGYTGELFF TGTGCCAGTAGTTCCCGACAGGGTTACACCGGGGAGCTGTTTTTT